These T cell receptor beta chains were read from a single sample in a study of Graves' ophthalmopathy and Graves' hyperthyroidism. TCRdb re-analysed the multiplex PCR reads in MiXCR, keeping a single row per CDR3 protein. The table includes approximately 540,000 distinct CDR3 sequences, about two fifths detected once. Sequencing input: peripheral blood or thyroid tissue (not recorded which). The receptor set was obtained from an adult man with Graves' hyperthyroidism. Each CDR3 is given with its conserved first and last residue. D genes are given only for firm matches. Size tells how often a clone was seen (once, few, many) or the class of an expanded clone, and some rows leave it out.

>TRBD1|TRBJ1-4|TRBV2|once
CASTPGTGNEKLFF
TGTGCCAGCACTCCCGGGACAGGGAATGAAAAACTGTTTTTT
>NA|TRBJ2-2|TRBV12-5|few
CASTGHLTNTGELFF
TGTGCCAGCACTGGGCATCTGACGAACACCGGGGAGCTGTTTTTT
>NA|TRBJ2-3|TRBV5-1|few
CASSFEPTRKRTDTQYF
TGCGCCAGCAGCTTCGAACCGACACGTAAACGCACAGATACGCAGTATTTT
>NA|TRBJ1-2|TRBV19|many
CASSLLDPPYGYTF
TGTGCCAGTAGTCTTCTCGACCCTCCCTATGGCTACACCTTC
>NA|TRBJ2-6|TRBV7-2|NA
CASTLRGANVLTF
TGTGCCAGCACCCTTCGCGGGGCGAACGTCCTGACTTTC
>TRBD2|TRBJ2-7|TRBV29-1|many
CSVEDGGGSTYEQYF
TGCAGCGTTGAAGACGGGGGGGGGAGCACCTACGAGCAGTACTTC
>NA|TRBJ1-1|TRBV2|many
CASSAQFGGGTEAFF
TGTGCCAGCAGCGCCCAGTTCGGCGGTGGAACTGAAGCTTTCTTT
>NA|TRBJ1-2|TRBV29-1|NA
CSQWGAGYTF
TGCAGCCAATGGGGCGCCGGCTACACCTTC
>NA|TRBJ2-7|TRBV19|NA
CASSDPYEQYF
TGTGCCAGTAGTGACCCCTACGAGCAGTACTTC
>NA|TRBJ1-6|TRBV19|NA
CASSIDHRAGTRSPLHF
TGTGCCAGTAGTATAGATCATCGGGCAGGAACGCGCTCACCCCTCCACTTT
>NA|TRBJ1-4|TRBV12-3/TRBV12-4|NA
CASSLRGVEEKLFF
TGTGCCAGCAGTTTACGGGGGGTCGAAGAAAAACTGTTTTTT
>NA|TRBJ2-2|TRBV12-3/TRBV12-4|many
CASTFGWTGELFF
TGTGCCAGCACCTTCGGTTGGACCGGGGAGCTGTTTTTT
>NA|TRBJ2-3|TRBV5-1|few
CASSLMAPDTQYF
TGCGCCAGCAGCTTGATGGCACCAGATACGCAGTATTTT
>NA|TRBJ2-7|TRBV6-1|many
CASRPDNTPSYEQYF
TGTGCCAGCAGACCGGACAATACCCCCTCCTACGAGCAGTACTTC
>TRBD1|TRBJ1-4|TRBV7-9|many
CASSFRAGGTNEKLFF
TGTGCCAGCAGCTTTCGCGCAGGGGGAACTAATGAAAAACTGTTTTTT
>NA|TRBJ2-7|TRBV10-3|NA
CAISESGLNLYNEQYF
TGTGCCATCAGTGAGTCGGGTCTCAACCTCTACAATGAGCAGTACTTC
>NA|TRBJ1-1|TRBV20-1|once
CSARDPGGATRILF
TGCAGTGCTAGAGATCCGGGGGGGGCGACAAGGATACTCTTT
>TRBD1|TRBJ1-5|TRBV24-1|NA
CATSSTWDRLNSYRNQPQHF
TGTGCCACCAGTAGTACCTGGGACAGGCTGAACTCATATCGCAATCAGCCCCAGCATTTT
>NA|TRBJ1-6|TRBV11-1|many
CASSYDGNSPLHF
TGTGCCAGCAGCTACGACGGTAATTCACCCCTCCACTTT
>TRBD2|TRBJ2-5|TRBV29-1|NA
CSAGYSGTHQETQYF
TGCAGCGCTGGTTATAGCGGGACACACCAAGAGACCCAGTACTTC
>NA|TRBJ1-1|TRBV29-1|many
CSVEGQRVGEAFF
TGCAGCGTTGAAGGACAGAGGGTGGGTGAAGCTTTCTTT
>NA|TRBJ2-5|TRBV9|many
CASSYEETQYF
TGTGCCAGCAGTTATGAAGAGACCCAGTACTTC
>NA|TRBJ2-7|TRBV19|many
CASSMTSNSYEQYF
TGTGCCAGTAGTATGACCAGCAACTCCTACGAGCAGTACTTC
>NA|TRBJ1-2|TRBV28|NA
CASRNVEGYGYTF
TGTGCCAGCAGAAACGTTGAAGGCTATGGCTACACCTTC
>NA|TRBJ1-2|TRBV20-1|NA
CSAGTSGGTEGYTF
TGCAGTGCAGGGACTAGCGGGGGGACCGAGGGCTACACCTTC
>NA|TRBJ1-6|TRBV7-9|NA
CASSLSGKNNPLF
TGTGCCAGCAGCCTCAGCGGGAAAAACAACCCCCTTTTT
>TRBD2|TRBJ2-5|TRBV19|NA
CASSMGTSGKETQYF
TGTGCCAGTAGTATGGGGACTAGCGGGAAAGAGACCCAGTACTTC
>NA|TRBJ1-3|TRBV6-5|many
CASTLDGAHGNTIYF
TGTGCCAGCACCCTCGACGGGGCGCATGGAAACACCATATATTTT
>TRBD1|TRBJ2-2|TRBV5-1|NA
CASSDPVHRGRLTGELYF
TGTGCCAGCAGCGACCCAGTTCACAGGGGGCGCCTAACCGGGGAGCTGTATTTT
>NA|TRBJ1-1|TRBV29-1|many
CSVEGGRRNTEAFF
TGCAGCGTTGAAGGCGGACGGAGGAACACTGAAGCTTTCTTT
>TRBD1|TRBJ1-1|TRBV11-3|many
CASSIGKDRPNTEAFF
TGTGCCAGCAGCATAGGGAAGGACAGGCCGAACACTGAAGCTTTCTTT
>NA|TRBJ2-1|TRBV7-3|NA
CASSFGVGRYNEQFF
TGTGCCAGCAGCTTCGGGGTCGGGAGATACAATGAGCAGTTCTTC
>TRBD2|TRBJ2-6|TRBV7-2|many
CASSLIGKGGRSSGANVLTF
TGTGCCAGCAGCTTAATAGGAAAAGGCGGGAGATCGTCTGGGGCCAACGTCCTGACTTTC
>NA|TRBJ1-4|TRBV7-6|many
CASSPGWVDEKLFF
TGTGCCAGCAGCCCGGGGTGGGTGGACGAAAAACTGTTTTTT
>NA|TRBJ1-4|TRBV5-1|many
CASSLTSGSEKLFF
TGCGCCAGCAGCCTGACTTCAGGGAGCGAAAAACTGTTTTTT